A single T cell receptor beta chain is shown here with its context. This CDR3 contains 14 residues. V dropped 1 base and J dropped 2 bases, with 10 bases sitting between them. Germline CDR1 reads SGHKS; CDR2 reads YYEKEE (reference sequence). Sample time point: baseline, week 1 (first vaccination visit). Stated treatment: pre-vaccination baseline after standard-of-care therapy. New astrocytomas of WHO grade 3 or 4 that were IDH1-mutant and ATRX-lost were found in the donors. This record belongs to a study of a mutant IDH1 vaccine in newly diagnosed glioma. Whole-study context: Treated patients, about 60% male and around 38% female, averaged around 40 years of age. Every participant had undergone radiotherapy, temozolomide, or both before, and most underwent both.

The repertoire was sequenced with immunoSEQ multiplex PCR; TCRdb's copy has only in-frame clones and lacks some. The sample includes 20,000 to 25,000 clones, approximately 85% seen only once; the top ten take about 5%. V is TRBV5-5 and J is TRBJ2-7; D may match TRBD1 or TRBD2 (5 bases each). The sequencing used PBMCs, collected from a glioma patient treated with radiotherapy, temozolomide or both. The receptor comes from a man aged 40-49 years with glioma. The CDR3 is CASSLLQGAYEQYV. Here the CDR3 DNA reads TGTGCCAGCAGCTTGCTGCAGGGAGCCTACGAGCAGTACGTC.